These 24 T cell receptor beta chains came from one sample sequenced in a study of blood T cell repertoires in COVID-19. Data came from immunoSEQ multiplex PCR; TCRdb stores just in-frame clones and leaves some out. The sample contains some 160,000 clones, around 82% of which appear only once. Source material: peripheral blood. Receptors were obtained from a woman aged 70-85 years who had recovered from COVID-19.

The genes are TRBV5-6 and TRBJ2-5, with TRBD1 as a possible D gene (7 bases). Germline CDR1 and CDR2: SGHDT and YYEEEE. This CDR3 has 12 amino acids. V lost 3 bases and J 5 bases, leaving 8 bases between the germline ends. CDR3 bases: TGTGCCAGCAGCTCAGGGGGGGAGACCCAGTACTTC. Its translation is CASSSGGETQYF. The complete variable domain, with remaining parts taken from reference TRBV5-6 and TRBJ2-5, reads DAGVTQSPTHLIKTRGQQVTLRCSPKSGHDTVSWYQQALGQGPQFIFQYYEEEERQRGNFPDRFSGHQFPNYSSELNVNALLLGDSALYLCASSSGGETQYFGPGTRLLVL.

V and J are TRBV6-5 and TRBJ2-1; D ambiguous. V shed 0 bases and J shed 15 bases, with 9 bases lying between them. This CDR3 spans 11 amino acids. Germline loops: CDR1 MNHEY, CDR2 SVGAGI. This chain's CDR3 is CASSYSLVLFF. In nucleotides, the CDR3 is TGTGCCAGCAGTTACTCTCTAGTTTTGTTCTTC.

The chain is built from TRBV7-3 and TRBJ2-1; 8 positions match TRBD2. Germline V gene sequence: CDR1 SGHTA, CDR2 FQGTGA. The trim removed 5 bases at V and 5 bases at J, leaving 11 bases unmatched. The CDR3 runs to 16 residues. DNA of the CDR3: TGTGCCAGCAGCCCCGGCGGGGGGCTCCCAAACAATGAGCAGTTCTTC. It is translated as CASSPGGGLPNNEQFF.

In regard to this clone: Within the sample, other DNA sequences also encode this same CDR3. The chain is built from TRBV12-3 or TRBV12-4 and TRBJ1-2, with unresolved D. This CDR3 spans 12 amino acids. V dropped 5 bases and J dropped 5 bases, with 9 bases sitting between them. The CDR3 region has the DNA TGTGCCAGCAGTCCCCGAGGGTATGGCTACACCTTC. This gives the protein CASSPRGYGYTF.

The V call is TRBV20-1, the J call TRBJ2-3; D remains unclear. Germline-derived CDR1 and CDR2 are DFQATT and SNEGSKA (reference sequence). This CDR3 has 14 amino acids. V lost 3 bases and J 0 bases, leaving 10 bases between the germline ends. This CDR3 reads CSASMAPSTDTQYF. CDR3 DNA sequence: TGCAGTGCTAGTATGGCCCCTAGCACAGATACGCAGTATTTT.

The chain carries TRBV5-6 and TRBJ2-7, with D possibly being TRBD1 (6 bases). Trimming shortened V by 1 base and J by 3 bases, and 11 bases separated the two germline ends. The CDR3 covers 14 residues. Germline V gene sequence: CDR1 SGHDT, CDR2 YYEEEE. The CDR3 spells CASSLPGAGYEQYF. The CDR3 bases are TGTGCCAGCAGCTTGCCAGGGGCTGGCTACGAGCAGTACTTC.

This chain connects TRBV2 to TRBJ2-2; no reliable D call. CDR3 length: 14 amino acids. Trimming stripped 4 bases from V and 2 bases from J, with 8 bases between. Germline V gives CDR1 SNHLY, CDR2 FYNNEI. The CDR3 nucleotides read TGTGCCAGCAGTGGGGCTACCAACACCGGGGAGCTGTTTTTT. It codes for CASSGATNTGELFF.

This CDR3 reads CASKERAGAEETQYF. Written as DNA, the CDR3 is TGTGCCAGCAAAGAACGAGCGGGAGCGGAAGAGACCCAGTACTTC. J is TRBJ2-5 and V is TRBV11-2, with 8 bases matching TRBD2. Trimming removed 7 bases from V and 3 bases from J; junction bases left unmatched: 10. The V gene's germline CDR1 is SGHAT and CDR2 FQNNGV. The length of the CDR3 is 15 residues.

This clone was recorded once. V is TRBV19 and J is TRBJ1-5; 9 nucleotides match TRBD1. CDR3 length: 14 amino acids. V was pared by 4 bases and J by 10 bases, with 8 bases of the junction left unmatched. Germline V gene data show CDR1 as LNHDA and CDR2 as SQIVND (reference sequence). This CDR3 is CASSTPGQGIPQHF. In DNA form, the CDR3 reads TGTGCCAGTAGTACTCCGGGACAGGGCATCCCCCAGCATTTT.

The chain carries TRBV4-3 and TRBJ2-5; TRBD1 might be the D (5 bases). V was shortened by 0 bases and J by 4 bases, with 18 bases between the two germline ends. Germline CDR1 is LGHNA and CDR2 is YSLEER. This CDR3 has 17 amino acids. The CDR3 sequence is CASSQEGQLARGETQYF. The DNA of the CDR3 is TGCGCCAGCAGCCAAGAGGGTCAGTTAGCAAGGGGAGAGACCCAGTACTTC.

The chain has TRBV21-1 and TRBJ2-5; no check of the table's D call, TRBD1, against the DNA was made. TRBV21-1 is classified as a pseudogene. This CDR3 spans 15 amino acids. In nucleotides, the CDR3 is TGTGCCAGCAGCAACCAGACAGGGGCTCAAGAGACCCAGTACTTC. This sequence encodes CASSNQTGAQETQYF.

The chain combines TRBV27 with TRBJ2-3, with D tentatively TRBD1 (5 bases). Trimming took off 10 bases at V and 1 base at J, with 15 bases between the two ends. The CDR3 is 14 amino acids. Germline V gives CDR1 MNHEY, CDR2 SMNVEV (reference sequence). CDR3 residues: CATKTVPGTDTQYF. The DNA for the CDR3 is TGTGCCACCAAGACAGTCCCCGGCACAGATACGCAGTATTTT.

The rearrangement links TRBV5-8 to TRBJ1-4, with a possible D match to TRBD1 (6 bases). Looked up from germline, CDR1 is SGHTS and CDR2 is YDEGEE. The ends were cut back, 0 bases at V and 8 bases at J, with 14 bases in the middle. The CDR3 extends over 15 amino acids. DNA for the CDR3: TGTGCCAGCAGCTTGGTTGGCAGGGGAGCCGAAAAACTGTTTTTT. Its protein is CASSLVGRGAEKLFF.

The chain links TRBV27 to TRBJ2-4; TRBD2 matches at 7 bases. CDR3 length: 14 residues. Trimming took 8 bases from V and 5 from J; bases not matched to a gene: 9. CDR1 and CDR2 (germline): MNHEY, SMNVEV (reference sequence). The CDR3 reads CASRAGGSQNIQYF. Written as DNA, the CDR3 is TGTGCCAGCCGGGCCGGGGGGTCCCAAAACATTCAGTACTTC.

This CDR3 reads CASSEGLAGGPGTDTQYF. The CDR3 bases are TGTGCCAGCAGTGAGGGACTAGCGGGGGGGCCGGGGACAGATACGCAGTATTTT. This chain connects TRBV2 to TRBJ2-3; 16 nucleotides align to TRBD2. The CDR3 is 18 amino acids. Germline V gene sequence: CDR1 SNHLY, CDR2 FYNNEI. J was trimmed by 3 bases and V by 3 bases; bases with no gene match: 6.

The chain recombines TRBV7-9 with TRBJ1-2; 8 nucleotides match TRBD1. The germline V gene encodes CDR1 SEHNR and CDR2 FQNEAQ (reference sequence). Trimming took 8 bases from V and 4 from J; bases not matched to a gene: 9. This CDR3 has 14 residues. The CDR3 DNA reads as TGTGCCAGCGAGGGCAGGGGGCTACGCTATGGCTACACCTTC. This translates into CASEGRGLRYGYTF.

J is TRBJ1-2 and V is TRBV28; 8 bases align to TRBD1. V trimming: 3 bases; J trimming: 7 bases; junction bases outside the gene matches: 4. The CDR3 contains 13 residues. The germline CDR1 and CDR2 sequences are MDHEN and SYDVKM. This CDR3 reads CASSFRGLGGYTF. The CDR3 region has the DNA TGTGCCAGCAGTTTCAGGGGGCTCGGTGGCTACACCTTC.

This sequence joins TRBV29-1 and TRBJ1-5; 9 bases are shared with TRBD1. V lost 5 bases, J lost 6 bases, and 5 bases stayed unmatched. The CDR3 is made up of 13 amino acids. In germline, CDR1 is SQVTM, CDR2 ANQGSEA. CDR3 sequence reads: CSVTGGLGQPQHF. The CDR3 DNA reads as TGCAGCGTTACAGGGGGCTTGGGTCAGCCCCAGCATTTT.

The gene calls are TRBV7-8 and TRBJ2-7, with TRBD2 matching 7 bases. With V trimmed by 7 bases and J by 0 bases, 6 bases remained unmatched. This CDR3 is 14 amino acids long. Germline-derived CDR1 and CDR2 are SGHVS and FQNEAQ. This CDR3 is CASISGVSSYEQYF. The CDR3 bases are TGTGCCAGCATAAGCGGGGTCAGCTCCTACGAGCAGTACTTC.

V gene TRBV6-5 combines with J gene TRBJ1-2; D is possibly TRBD1 (6 bases). V lost 0 bases to trimming and J lost 4 bases, with 12 bases between them. In germline, CDR1 is MNHEY, CDR2 SVGAGI. CDR3 length: 15 amino acids. CDR3 in DNA: TGTGCCAGCAGTTACTCGGGGGGGGGCCGCTATGGCTACACCTTC. This encodes CASSYSGGGRYGYTF.

The gene calls are TRBV4-1 and TRBJ1-2; no clear D gene. This CDR3 has 13 amino acids. Trimming stripped 0 bases from V and 2 bases from J, with 4 bases between. CDR1 is MGHRA and CDR2 is YSYEKL in the germline V gene. The DNA for the CDR3 is TGCGCCAGCAGCCAAGACCAGAACTATGGCTACACCTTC. Its translation: CASSQDQNYGYTF.

The chain has TRBV18 and TRBJ2-3; no clear D gene. V gave up 3 bases and J gave up 6 bases, with 10 bases separating them. The length of the CDR3 is 13 residues. Per germline, CDR1 KGHSH and CDR2 LQKENI. CDR3 amino acids: CASSPPASDTQYF. CDR3 coding DNA: TGTGCCAGCTCACCCCCCGCGTCCGATACGCAGTATTTT. The variable domain in full, with the rest retrieved from reference TRBV18 and TRBJ2-3, is NAGVMQNPRHLVRRRGQEARLRCSPMKGHSHVYWYRQLPEEGLKFMVYLQKENIIDESGMPKERFSAEFPKEGPSILRIQQVVRGDSAAYFCASSPPASDTQYFGPGTRLTVL.

CDR3 sequence reads: CATSRGGDYGYTF. The CDR3 DNA reads TGTGCCACCTCCCGAGGCGGGGACTATGGCTACACCTTC. The rearrangement uses TRBV19 and TRBJ1-2; D gene uncertain. Per germline, CDR1 LNHDA and CDR2 SQIVND (reference sequence). The CDR3 runs 13 residues. V shed 10 bases and J shed 3 bases, with 15 bases lying between them.

This chain joins TRBV7-2 and TRBJ1-4, with D possibly TRBD1 on 5 matching bases. This CDR3 has 14 residues. The germline gives CDR1 SGHTA, CDR2 FQGNSA. The ends were cut back, 5 bases at V and 4 bases at J, with 11 bases in the middle. CDR3 in amino acids: CASSPQALNEKLFF. CDR3 bases: TGTGCCAGCAGCCCACAGGCCCTTAATGAAAAACTGTTTTTT. Drawing the rest from reference TRBV7-2 and TRBJ1-4, the complete variable domain is GAGVSQSPSNKVTEKGKDVELRCDPISGHTALYWYRQSLGQGLEFLIYFQGNSAPDKSGLPSDRFSAERTGGSVSTLTIQRTQQEDSAVYLCASSPQALNEKLFFGSGTQLSVL.